This is a list of T cell receptor beta chains from one sample in a study of molecular identifiers for immune sequencing clone quantification. A single record per CDR3 protein comes from TCRdb applying MiXCR to the PCR reads. The sample lists 10,000 or so distinct CDR3 sequences; approximately 20% were seen once. Specimen: naive CD8+ T cells from blood, with Jurkat cell RNA spiked in. The receptors shown here come from a human donor in good health. Some libraries in this study had Jurkat cell RNA spiked in. CDR3s include the opening cysteine and the closing phenylalanine or tryptophan. The D gene is left open where the match is weak. Clone size appears in some rows only: once, few, many, or a class for an expanded clone.

CDR3nt,CDR3aa,j_gene,len,d_gene,v_gene,abundance
TGTGCCTGTGGCTCGGTAGAGCAGTACTTC,CACGSVEQYF,TRBJ2-7,10,.,TRBV12-3/TRBV12-4,.
TGTGCCATCAGTGCCTCGTCCGAGACAGGGGACACAGATACGCAGTATTTT,CAISASSETGDTDTQYF,TRBJ2-3,17,TRBD1,TRBV10-3,many
TGCAGTGCTAGAGGGCGGGAGGTCAATCAGCCCCAGCATTTT,CSARGREVNQPQHF,TRBJ1-5,14,.,TRBV20-1,medium-sized
TGCGCCAGCAGCCAAGGCGGCAGCGGGAGGATGGATACGCAGTATTTT,CASSQGGSGRMDTQYF,TRBJ2-3,16,TRBD2,TRBV4-1,many
TGTGCCAGCACCGCCGGGGGGGCTGGCACTGAAGCTTTCTTT,CASTAGGAGTEAFF,TRBJ1-1,14,.,TRBV12-3/TRBV12-4,few
TGCGCCAGCAGTGACGGGACAGGGGGCGGCACAGATACGCAGTATTTT,CASSDGTGGGTDTQYF,TRBJ2-3,16,TRBD1,TRBV10-2,many
TGTGCCAGCAGTTTCTCCGGGGGGGGGGAGGCTTTCTTT,CASSFSGGGEAFF,TRBJ1-1,13,.,TRBV27,many
TGTGCCAGCAGCCAAAGTTTTGCTGGGCTCAGCGGAGAGACCCAGTACTTC,CASSQSFAGLSGETQYF,TRBJ2-5,17,.,TRBV3-1,many
TGTGCCAGTGCAAACTCGGGGACCCGAGAGGCCCAGTACTTC,CASANSGTREAQYF,TRBJ2-5,14,.,TRBV19,.
TGTGCCAGCAGCGCTGGGACTAGCCCGCGCGAGCAGTACTTC,CASSAGTSPREQYF,TRBJ2-7,14,TRBD2,TRBV9,medium-sized
TGTGCCAGCAGCTTAGGCAATGAGCAGTTCTTC,CASSLGNEQFF,TRBJ2-1,11,.,TRBV11-2,medium-sized
TGTGCCAGCAGCTCCTCAGTCCGGGGGGCTGGGGCCAACGTCCTGACTTTC,CASSSSVRGAGANVLTF,TRBJ2-6,17,TRBD2,TRBV13,many
TGTGCCAGTCGAGGGAACTACGAGCAGTACTTC,CASRGNYEQYF,TRBJ2-7,11,.,TRBV19,medium-sized
TGCAGCGTTGAAGGGTATGGGACTGAAGCTTTCTTT,CSVEGYGTEAFF,TRBJ1-1,12,.,TRBV29-1,medium-sized
TGTGCCCTTGGACAGTCCAAGGCGAACACCGGGGAGCTGTTTTTT,CALGQSKANTGELFF,TRBJ2-2,15,.,TRBV30,medium-sized
TGTGCCAGCAGCCATTGGGGGGAGACTGAAGCTTTCTTT,CASSHWGETEAFF,TRBJ1-1,13,.,TRBV14,few
TGTGCCAGCAGCCCCAAGCGCTCCAAAGCAGATACGCAGTATTTT,CASSPKRSKADTQYF,TRBJ2-3,15,.,TRBV7-9,medium-sized
TGTGCCAGCAGCCCCGCCGCTCTAGTGGGAGGGCCTCGGGGTGAGCAGTTCTTC,CASSPAALVGGPRGEQFF,TRBJ2-1,18,TRBD2,TRBV11-2,medium-sized
TGTGCCAGCAGCACTCCCCGAGGGGGGGGCAGATGGGACACTGAAGCTTTCTTT,CASSTPRGGGRWDTEAFF,TRBJ1-1,18,.,TRBV11-2,medium-sized
TGTGCCAGCAGTTTAGCTAGCGTACTCTCCTACGAGCAGTACTTC,CASSLASVLSYEQYF,TRBJ2-7,15,.,TRBV12-3/TRBV12-4,.
TGCAGCGTTGAGGGGACAGGGGGCGCCACGTACCAAGAGACCCAGTACTTC,CSVEGTGGATYQETQYF,TRBJ2-5,17,TRBD1,TRBV29-1,medium-sized
TGTGCCAGCAGGCCCGTATTAGCGGGAGGGCGCGAGCAGTACTTC,CASRPVLAGGREQYF,TRBJ2-7,15,TRBD2,TRBV27,medium-sized
TGTGCCAGTAGTATTTGGCCGGGGGCAGAAAAAGAGGCAGATACGCAGTATTTT,CASSIWPGAEKEADTQYF,TRBJ2-3,18,.,TRBV19,many
TGTGCCAGCAGTTACCTCGCCCTAATGGAGCAGTTCTTC,CASSYLALMEQFF,TRBJ2-1,13,.,TRBV6-2/TRBV6-3,once
TGCAGCGTTGAGACTAGCGAGACGAACACCGGGGAGCTGTTTTTT,CSVETSETNTGELFF,TRBJ2-2,15,TRBD2,TRBV29-1,many
TGTGCCAGTAGTATTCCGTGGGAGGTAAGCTCCTACAATGAGCAGTTCTTC,CASSIPWEVSSYNEQFF,TRBJ2-1,17,.,TRBV19,few
TGTGCCAGCACAACCTCAGGGTTCTCCGGGGAGCTGTTTTTT,CASTTSGFSGELFF,TRBJ2-2,14,.,TRBV28,medium-sized
TGTGCCAGCAGCCTTGGCGGGGGTGACGAGCAGTACTTC,CASSLGGGDEQYF,TRBJ2-7,13,TRBD2,TRBV5-6,once
TGTGCCAGCAGCTTAGTGGACCGGACAGATCTGAACACTGAAGCTTTCTTT,CASSLVDRTDLNTEAFF,TRBJ1-1,17,.,TRBV7-6,medium-sized
TGCGCCAGCAGCTTGGAGGCGGGCAATCAGCCCCAGCATTTT,CASSLEAGNQPQHF,TRBJ1-5,14,.,TRBV5-1,medium-sized
TGTGCCAGTTCCGACAGTGGGGTCGCTGAAGCTTTCTTT,CASSDSGVAEAFF,TRBJ1-1,13,.,TRBV6-5,medium-sized